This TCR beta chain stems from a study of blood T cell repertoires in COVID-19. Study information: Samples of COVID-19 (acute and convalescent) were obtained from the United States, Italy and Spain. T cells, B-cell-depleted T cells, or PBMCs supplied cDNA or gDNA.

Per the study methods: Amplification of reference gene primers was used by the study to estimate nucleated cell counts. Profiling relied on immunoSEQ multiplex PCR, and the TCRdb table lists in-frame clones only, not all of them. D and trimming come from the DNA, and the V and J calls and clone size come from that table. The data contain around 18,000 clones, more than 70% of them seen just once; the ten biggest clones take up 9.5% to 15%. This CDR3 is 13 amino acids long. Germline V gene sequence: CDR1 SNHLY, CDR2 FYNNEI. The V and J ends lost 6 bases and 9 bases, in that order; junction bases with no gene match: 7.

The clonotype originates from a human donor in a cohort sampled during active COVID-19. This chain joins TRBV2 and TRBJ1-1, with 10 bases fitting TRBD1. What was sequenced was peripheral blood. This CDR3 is CASRSTGGEKAFF. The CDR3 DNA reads TGTGCCAGCAGGTCGACAGGGGGCGAAAAAGCTTTCTTT.